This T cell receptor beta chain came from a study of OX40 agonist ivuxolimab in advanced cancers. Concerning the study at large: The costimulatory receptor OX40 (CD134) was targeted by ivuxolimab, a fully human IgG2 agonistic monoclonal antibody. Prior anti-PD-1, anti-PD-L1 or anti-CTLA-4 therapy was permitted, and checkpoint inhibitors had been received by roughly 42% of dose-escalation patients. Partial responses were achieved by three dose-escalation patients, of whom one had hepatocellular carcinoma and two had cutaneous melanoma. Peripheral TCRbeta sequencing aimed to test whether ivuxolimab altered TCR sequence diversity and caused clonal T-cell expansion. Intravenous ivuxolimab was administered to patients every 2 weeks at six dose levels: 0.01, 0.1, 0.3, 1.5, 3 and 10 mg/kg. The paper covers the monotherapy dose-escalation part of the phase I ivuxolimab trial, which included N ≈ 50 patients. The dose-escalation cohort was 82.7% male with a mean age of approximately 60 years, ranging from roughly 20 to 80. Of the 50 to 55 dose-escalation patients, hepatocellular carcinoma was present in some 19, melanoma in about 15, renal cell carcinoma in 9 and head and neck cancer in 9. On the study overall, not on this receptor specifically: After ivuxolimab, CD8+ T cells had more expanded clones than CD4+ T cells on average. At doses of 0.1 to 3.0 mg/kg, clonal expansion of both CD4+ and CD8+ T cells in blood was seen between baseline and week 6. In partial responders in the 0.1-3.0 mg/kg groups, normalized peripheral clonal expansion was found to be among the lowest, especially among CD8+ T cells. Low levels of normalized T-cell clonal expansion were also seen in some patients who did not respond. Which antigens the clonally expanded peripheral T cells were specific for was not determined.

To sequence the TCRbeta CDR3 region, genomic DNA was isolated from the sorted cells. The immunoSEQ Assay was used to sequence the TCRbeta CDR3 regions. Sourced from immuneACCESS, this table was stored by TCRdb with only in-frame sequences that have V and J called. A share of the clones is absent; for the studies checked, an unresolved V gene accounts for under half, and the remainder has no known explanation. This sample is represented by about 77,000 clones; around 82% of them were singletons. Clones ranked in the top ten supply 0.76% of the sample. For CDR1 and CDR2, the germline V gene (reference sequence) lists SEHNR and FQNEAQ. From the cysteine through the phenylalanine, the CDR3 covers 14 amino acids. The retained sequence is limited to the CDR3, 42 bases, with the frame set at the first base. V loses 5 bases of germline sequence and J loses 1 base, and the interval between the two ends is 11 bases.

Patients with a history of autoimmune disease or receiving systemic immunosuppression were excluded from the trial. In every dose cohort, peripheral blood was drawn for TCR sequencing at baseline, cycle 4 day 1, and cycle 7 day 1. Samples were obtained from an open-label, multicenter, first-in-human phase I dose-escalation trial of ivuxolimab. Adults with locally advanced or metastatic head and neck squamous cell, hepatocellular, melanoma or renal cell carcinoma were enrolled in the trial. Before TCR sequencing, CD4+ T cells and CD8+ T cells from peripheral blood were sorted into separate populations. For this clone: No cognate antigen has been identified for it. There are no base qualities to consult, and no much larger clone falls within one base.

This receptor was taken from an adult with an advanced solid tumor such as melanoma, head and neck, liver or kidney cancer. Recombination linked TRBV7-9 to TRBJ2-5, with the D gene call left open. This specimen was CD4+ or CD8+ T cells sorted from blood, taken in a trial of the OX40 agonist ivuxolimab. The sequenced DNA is TGTGCCAGCAGCGCCCTCAGTTTCCAAGAGACCCAGTACTTC. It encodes CASSALSFQETQYF.